This paragraph reports one T cell receptor beta chain. Data came from immunoSEQ multiplex PCR; TCRdb stores just in-frame clones and leaves some out. Among about 100,000 clones listed, about 95% were seen once. Germline assignment: CDR1 SGHDT and CDR2 YYEEEE. The junction had 13 bases not matched to a gene; V was cut back by 0 bases and J by 9 bases. The length of the CDR3 is 16 residues. The entry originates in a study of technical replicates of blood from a handful of donors. The clonotype originates from a human donor in good health. The genes are TRBV5-6 and TRBJ2-3, with 7 nucleotides matching TRBD1. Material: T cells isolated from PBMCs. CDR3 region: CASSLAGTVDKRTQYF. CDR3 bases: TGTGCCAGCAGCTTGGCCGGGACAGTCGACAAGAGGACGCAGTATTTT.